This T cell receptor (beta chain) was identified during a study of CD8 T cells in ankylosing spondylitis. Quantitative 5'-RACE with molecular barcodes generated TCR beta libraries. TCRdb recomputed calls from the 5' RACE reads with MiXCR, one row per CDR3 protein. Of around 210,000 distinct CDR3 sequences detected, 7.5% to 9.5% appear once; the ten largest clones hold about 5%. Trimming removed 4 bases at V and 11 bases at J, with 15 bases between. The CDR3 runs to 12 residues. Germline V gene lookup returns CDR1 SGDLS and CDR2 YYNGEE. Whole-study results and caveats: Reportedly, matched ankylosing spondylitis synovial fluid was significantly enriched for disease-linked clones. Researchers report that disease-linked clones proved CD8+ and relatively rare in peripheral blood.

This clonotype was seen at least ten times. Its antigen is as yet unknown. The rearrangement links TRBV9 to TRBJ1-1; D remains ambiguous. The source is a female donor with ankylosing spondylitis or in good health (not recorded which). The specimen sequenced was blood, either unsorted or a sorted T cell fraction (not recorded which). This CDR3 is CASSSPGRMAFF. The CDR3, as DNA: TGTGCCAGCAGCTCTCCCGGGCGTATGGCTTTCTTT.